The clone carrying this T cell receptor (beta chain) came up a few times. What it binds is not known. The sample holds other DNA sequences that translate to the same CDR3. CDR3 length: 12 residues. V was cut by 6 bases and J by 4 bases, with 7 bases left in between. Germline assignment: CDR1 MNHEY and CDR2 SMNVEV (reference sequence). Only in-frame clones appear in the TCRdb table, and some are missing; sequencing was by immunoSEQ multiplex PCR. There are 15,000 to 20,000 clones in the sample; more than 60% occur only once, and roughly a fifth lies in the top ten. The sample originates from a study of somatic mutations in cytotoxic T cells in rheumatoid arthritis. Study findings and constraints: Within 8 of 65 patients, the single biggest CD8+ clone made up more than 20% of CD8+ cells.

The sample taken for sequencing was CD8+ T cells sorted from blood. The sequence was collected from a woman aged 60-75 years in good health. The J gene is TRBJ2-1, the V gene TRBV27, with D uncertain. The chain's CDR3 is CASRDGYNEQFF. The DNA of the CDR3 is TGTGCCAGCAGGGACGGATACAATGAGCAGTTCTTC.